This passage covers 14 T cell receptor beta chains from one sample sequenced in a study of CD8+ T cells in alopecia areata (dated by TCRdb to about 2018). The library was made by the immunoSEQ multiplex PCR assay. RNA was extracted from all samples and reverse transcribed into cDNA, which served as template for TCR sequencing. TCRdb re-hosts the immuneACCESS table, in-frame sequences only. Its copies lack some clones; in the studies checked, an unresolved V gene accounts for under half of them, and the cause for the rest is not known. This sample comprises about 160,000 clones, roughly 44% of them detected only once. The top ten clonotypes cover over 5.5% of the sample. The sample comprised CD4+ T cells sorted from blood. Every receptor here comes from a human donor with alopecia areata.

This chain uses TRBV29-1 with TRBJ2-1, with D uncertain. CDR3 length: 14 residues. Deletions cut 4 bases from V and 4 bases from J, with 14 bases between. CDR1 and CDR2 from the germline V gene are SQVTM and ANQGSEA. The chain's CDR3 is CSVVGLGQYNEQFF. CDR3 coding DNA: TGCAGCGTTGTAGGGTTGGGTCAGTACAATGAGCAGTTCTTC.

This sequence joins TRBV6-5 and TRBJ2-7; D is undetermined. The length of the CDR3 is 14 residues. Deletions cut 1 base from V and 5 bases from J, with 12 bases between. The germline V gene has CDR1 MNHEY and CDR2 SVGAGI. CDR3 amino acids: CASSYWTGSHEQYF. CDR3 nucleotides: TGTGCCAGCAGTTACTGGACCGGCAGCCACGAGCAGTACTTC.

This clone appeared once. The chain carries TRBV5-4 and TRBJ2-5, with D perhaps TRBD1 or TRBD2 (5 bases each). The germline V and J ends were trimmed by 5 bases and 5 bases, with 16 bases remaining between them. The CDR3 covers 14 residues. Germline V gene sequence: CDR1 SGHNT, CDR2 YYREEE (reference sequence). CDR3 in DNA: TGTGCCAGCAGTTCGGGACCCGCTGGGGAGACCCAGTACTTC. Translation gives CASSSGPAGETQYF.

The rearrangement links TRBV27 to TRBJ1-5; 10 bases are shared with TRBD1. V gave up 8 bases and J gave up 6 bases; unmatched junction bases: 7. Per germline, CDR1 MNHEY and CDR2 SMNVEV (reference sequence). This CDR3 is 14 amino acids long. CDR3 sequence reads: CASGGQGPVQPQHF. The DNA of the CDR3 is TGTGCCAGCGGGGGACAGGGGCCGGTTCAGCCCCAGCATTTT.

The chain carries TRBV5-1 and TRBJ1-5, with TRBD1 identical over 8 bases. V dropped 4 bases and J dropped 2; count of bases not matched to a gene: 2. The CDR3 is 14 residues long. Germline assignment: CDR1 SGHRS and CDR2 YFSETQ. This CDR3 reads CASSAGQGNQPQHF. The CDR3 DNA reads as TGCGCCAGCAGCGCGGGACAGGGCAATCAGCCCCAGCATTTT.

The chain combines TRBV5-1 with TRBJ2-3, with TRBD2 identical over 13 bases. This CDR3 has 17 amino acids. From germline, CDR1 is SGHRS and CDR2 YFSETQ. With V trimmed by 4 bases and J by 2 bases, 7 bases remained unmatched. CDR3 sequence: CASSLLAGGRNTDTQYF. The CDR3 bases are TGCGCCAGCAGCCTACTAGCGGGAGGGCGCAACACAGATACGCAGTATTTT.

This clone has only a few counts. This chain uses TRBV4-1 with TRBJ2-1; 13 nucleotides align to TRBD2. Germline-derived CDR1 and CDR2 are MGHRA and YSYEKL. Germline trimming cut 1 base from V and 7 bases from J; bases unmatched to any gene: 4. This CDR3 comprises 16 residues. CDR3 nucleotides: TGCGCCAGCAGCCAAGCTGGGACTAGCGGGGATAATGAGCAGTTCTTC. It is translated as CASSQAGTSGDNEQFF.

This clone was seen a handful of times. This chain joins TRBV25-1 and TRBJ2-7, with a possible D match to TRBD1 (5 bases). CDR1 is MGHDK and CDR2 is SYGVNS in the germline V gene. Trimming pared 8 bases from V and 6 bases from J, leaving 17 bases between. This CDR3 has 13 amino acids. The CDR3 is CASALRAGSEQYF. The CDR3 DNA follows: TGTGCCAGCGCGCTCAGGGCAGGCAGCGAGCAGTACTTC.

The genes are TRBV2 and TRBJ2-7; D not resolved. The CDR3 is made up of 12 amino acids. V was pared by 5 bases and J by 11 bases, with 16 bases between. Germline V gene data show CDR1 as SNHLY and CDR2 as FYNNEI. CDR3 region: CASSYNPSKKYF. For the CDR3, the DNA is TGTGCCAGCAGTTACAACCCCTCTAAGAAGTACTTC. Supplemented by reference TRBV2 and TRBJ2-7, the full variable domain reads EPEVTQTPSHQVTQMGQEVILRCVPISNHLYFYWYRQILGQKVEFLVSFYNNEISEKSEIFDDQFSVERPDGSNFTLKIRSTKLEDSAMYFCASSYNPSKKYFGPGTRLTVT.

The gene calls are TRBV5-1 and TRBJ2-1, with TRBD1 matching over 8 bases. V gave up 4 bases and J gave up 4 bases; unmatched junction bases: 7. The CDR3 covers 15 residues. The germline CDR1 and CDR2 sequences are SGHRS and YFSETQ. CDR3 sequence (DNA): TGCGCCAGCAGCGGGGGACAGGAGGTTTACAATGAGCAGTTCTTC. Encoded protein: CASSGGQEVYNEQFF.

The genes are TRBV27 and TRBJ2-5; D is undetermined. The germline gives CDR1 MNHEY, CDR2 SMNVEV (reference sequence). This CDR3 region has 11 residues. The ends were cut back, 5 bases at V and 7 bases at J, with 8 bases in the middle. CDR3 coding DNA: TGTGCCAGCAGTACCTCCGGGACCCAGTACTTC. Translated: CASSTSGTQYF.

The chain employs TRBV4-1 and TRBJ2-1; 8 bases match TRBD2. CDR1 is MGHRA and CDR2 is YSYEKL in the germline V gene. The CDR3 consists of 13 residues. The V and J ends lost 0 bases and 9 bases, in that order; junction bases with no gene match: 1. For the CDR3, the DNA is TGCGCCAGCAGCCAAGAAGCGGGAGCTGAGCAGTTCTTC. Amino acid sequence: CASSQEAGAEQFF.

This clone was seen a few times. The V gene is TRBV19, the J gene TRBJ1-5; TRBD1 matches 8 bases. Germline V gives CDR1 LNHDA, CDR2 SQIVND (reference sequence). The trim removed 3 bases at V and 4 bases at J, leaving 8 bases unmatched. This CDR3 comprises 16 residues. The CDR3 reads CASSILGTGANQPQHF. DNA for the CDR3: TGTGCCAGTAGTATCCTCGGGACAGGAGCAAATCAGCCCCAGCATTTT.

V is TRBV5-6 and J is TRBJ2-3; D assignment may be TRBD1 or TRBD2 (5 bases each). The CDR3 contains 18 residues. With 5 bases removed from V and 0 bases from J, the gap between germline ends came to 22 bases. Per germline, CDR1 SGHDT and CDR2 YYEEEE. CDR3 protein: CASRWGLDLQRSTDTQYF. The CDR3 bases are TGTGCCAGCAGATGGGGGTTGGACCTCCAAAGAAGCACAGATACGCAGTATTTT.